The 29 T cell receptor beta chains below all came from one sample that was sequenced in a study of lymphopenia after photon versus proton radiotherapy. The repertoire was sequenced with immunoSEQ multiplex PCR; TCRdb's copy has only in-frame clones and lacks some. The repertoire consists of about 35,000 clones, with 80% to 95% occurring once and the leading ten covering over 12%. Sequencing was performed on peripheral blood, taken from a patient treated with photon-based radiotherapy. These receptors came from a man aged 55 to 70 with cholangiocarcinoma.

J is TRBJ1-1 and V is TRBV19, with D possibly matching TRBD1 (6 bases). V was pared by 6 bases and J by 4 bases, with 12 bases between. This CDR3 is 13 amino acids long. Germline-derived CDR1 and CDR2 are LNHDA and SQIVND (reference sequence). CDR3 nucleotides: TGTGCCAGTAGCGGAAAAGGGGGCACTGAAGCTTTCTTT. It yields the protein CASSGKGGTEAFF.

This clone was observed a handful of times. The V and J genes are TRBV19 and TRBJ1-5, with D perhaps TRBD1 (5 bases). V lost 0 bases and J lost 5, with 14 bases in between. Germline CDR1 reads LNHDA; CDR2 reads SQIVND (reference sequence). This CDR3 is built from 16 residues. The CDR3 loop reads CASSIDSSRVDQPQHF. The CDR3 DNA is TGTGCCAGTAGTATAGATTCTAGCAGGGTGGATCAGCCCCAGCATTTT. Variable domain in full (rest from reference TRBV19 and TRBJ1-5): DGGITQSPKYLFRKEGQNVTLSCEQNLNHDAMYWYRQDPGQGLRLIYYSQIVNDFQKGDIAEGYSVSREKKESFPLTVTSAQKNPTAFYLCASSIDSSRVDQPQHFGDGTRLSIL.

The chain carries TRBV6-5 and TRBJ1-1, with a possible D match to TRBD1 (6 bases). Germline V gene data show CDR1 as MNHEY and CDR2 as SVGAGI. Between the trimmed V and J ends, which lost 6 bases and 8 bases, there was a span of 13 bases. The CDR3 covers 12 residues. CDR3 amino acids: CASRSDSSEAFF. Here the CDR3 DNA reads TGTGCCAGCAGATCGGACAGTAGCGAAGCTTTCTTT.

The V and J genes are TRBV5-6 and TRBJ2-3; possibly TRBD1 or TRBD2 for D (6 bases each). Germline CDR1 SGHDT, CDR2 YYEEEE. The CDR3 is 18 residues long. The V gene lost 4 bases and the J gene lost 1 base, with 22 bases spanning the gap. The CDR3 protein is CASSPLPGAAIRTDTQYF. Written as DNA, the CDR3 is TGTGCCAGCAGCCCCCTCCCGGGGGCGGCGATACGCACAGATACGCAGTATTTT.

V and J are TRBV6-6 and TRBJ2-1; D uncertain. The V end was cut by 2 bases, the J end by 8 bases, with 10 bases between. From germline, CDR1 is MNHNY and CDR2 SVGAGI (reference sequence). This CDR3 is 13 amino acids long. The CDR3 sequence: CASSYLVGHEQFF. The DNA for the CDR3 is TGTGCCAGCAGTTACCTGGTAGGGCATGAGCAGTTCTTC.

The rearrangement joins TRBV5-1 to TRBJ2-7; the D is unclear. CDR3 length equals 14 residues. V was cut by 0 bases and J by 6 bases, with 13 bases left in between. From germline, CDR1 is SGHRS and CDR2 YFSETQ. CDR3 loop: CASSLDRVGFEQYF. In nucleotides, the CDR3 is TGCGCCAGCAGCTTGGATAGGGTGGGGTTCGAGCAGTACTTC.

J is TRBJ2-5 and V is TRBV5-4; D ambiguous. Germline values: CDR1 SGHNT, CDR2 YYREEE (reference sequence). The CDR3 extends over 13 amino acids. V was trimmed by 0 bases and J by 3 bases, leaving 6 bases between them. CDR3 protein: CASSLVVEETQYF. CDR3 nucleotide sequence: TGTGCCAGCAGCTTGGTGGTAGAAGAGACCCAGTACTTC.

The rearrangement links TRBV6-5 to TRBJ2-3; possibly TRBD2 for D (6 bases). V was cut by 5 bases and J by 1 base, with 10 bases left in between. There are 14 residues in the CDR3. Germline assignment: CDR1 MNHEY and CDR2 SVGAGI. CDR3 DNA: TGTGCCAGCAGTGGGACTTACCGCACAGATACGCAGTATTTT. Protein product: CASSGTYRTDTQYF.

This chain connects TRBV6-5 to TRBJ1-5; D gene unclear. CDR3 length: 14 residues. V gave up 5 bases and J gave up 5 bases, with 13 bases separating them. The germline V gene has CDR1 MNHEY and CDR2 SVGAGI. CDR3 DNA sequence: TGTGCCAGCAGTGGGCCGGCGATCTATCAGCCCCAGCATTTT. Translation: CASSGPAIYQPQHF.

The chain uses TRBV5-1 and TRBJ1-1, with D hard to call. Between the trimmed V and J ends, which lost 0 bases and 1 base, there was a span of 7 bases. The CDR3 totals 14 residues. The germline CDR1 and CDR2 sequences are SGHRS and YFSETQ. In DNA form, the CDR3 reads TGCGCCAGCAGCTTGGCAGTCCGGAACACTGAAGCTTTCTTT. This gives the protein CASSLAVRNTEAFF.

V and J are TRBV15 and TRBJ2-3; TRBD1 matches at 7 bases. The CDR3 covers 16 residues. J lost 0 bases, V lost 2 bases, and 5 bases had no gene match. The germline V gene encodes CDR1 LNHNV and CDR2 YYDKDF (reference sequence). The CDR3 nucleotides read TGTGCCACCAGCAGACTAGACAGGGCTAGCACAGATACGCAGTATTTT. Protein: CATSRLDRASTDTQYF.

This chain uses TRBV25-1 with TRBJ1-4; 8 positions match TRBD1. CDR3 size: 17 residues. V shed 1 base, J shed 8 bases, and the junction held 12 bases outside the gene matches. CDR1 is MGHDK, CDR2 SYGVNS, per germline. The CDR3 nucleotides read TGTGCCAGCAGTGAATCAGCGGGGCAGGGGGCAGGCGAAAAACTGTTTTTT. This gives the protein CASSESAGQGAGEKLFF. The variable domain in full, with the rest retrieved from reference TRBV25-1 and TRBJ1-4, is EADIYQTPRYLVIGTGKKITLECSQTMGHDKMYWYQQDPGMELHLIHYSYGVNSTEKGDLSSESTVSRIRTEHFPLTLESARPSHTSQYLCASSESAGQGAGEKLFFGSGTQLSVL.

V gene TRBV5-1 combines with J gene TRBJ1-2; TRBD1 agrees at 10 bases. V lost 4 bases to trimming and J lost 5 bases; unmatched junction nucleotides: 8. The V gene's germline CDR1 is SGHRS and CDR2 YFSETQ. The CDR3 covers 15 residues. In DNA, the CDR3 is TGCGCCAGCAGCGGGCGACAGGGGGCTTGGTATGGCTACACCTTC. Translating it yields CASSGRQGAWYGYTF.

The chain recombines TRBV5-1 with TRBJ1-2; 8 positions agree with TRBD1. V lost 4 bases and J lost 4; bases outside the gene matches: 9. In germline, CDR1 is SGHRS, CDR2 YFSETQ. The CDR3 has 15 residues. In DNA form, the CDR3 reads TGCGCCAGCAGCCTTGGGACAGGAGATTTCTATGGCTACACCTTC. Translation: CASSLGTGDFYGYTF.

The chain is built from TRBV19 and TRBJ1-5, with D perhaps TRBD1 (6 bases). The CDR3 totals 14 residues. Germline CDR1 and CDR2: LNHDA and SQIVND (reference sequence). Trimming removed 6 bases at V and 6 bases at J, with 15 bases between. CDR3 region: CASRGGQGFQPQHF. CDR3 DNA: TGTGCCAGTAGGGGGGGGCAGGGATTTCAGCCCCAGCATTTT.

The chain has TRBV7-9 and TRBJ2-7; 7 positions agree with TRBD1. V was clipped by 5 bases and J by 5 bases; unmatched bases: 12. The CDR3 covers 15 residues. Germline V gives CDR1 SEHNR, CDR2 FQNEAQ (reference sequence). This CDR3 reads CASSPSDREVDEQYF. DNA of the CDR3: TGTGCCAGCAGCCCCTCCGACAGGGAAGTCGACGAGCAGTACTTC.

V is TRBV9 and J is TRBJ2-3, with 8 bases lining up with TRBD2. The CDR3 totals 15 residues. Germline assignment: CDR1 SGDLS and CDR2 YYNGEE. The V segment lost 0 bases and the J segment 4 bases; nucleotides outside the gene matches: 4. The CDR3 region has the DNA TGTGCCAGCAGCGTAGGAGCGGGAGCCCCAGATACGCAGTATTTT. It encodes CASSVGAGAPDTQYF. Drawing the rest from reference TRBV9 and TRBJ2-3, the complete variable domain is DSGVTQTPKHLITATGQRVTLRCSPRSGDLSVYWYQQSLDQGLQFLIQYYNGEERAKGNILERFSAQQFPDLHSELNLSSLELGDSALYFCASSVGAGAPDTQYFGPGTRLTVL.

The CDR3 DNA sequence: TGTGCCAGCGGGCGAGGCGGGGTAGCCGGGGAGCTGTTTTTT. This encodes CASGRGGVAGELFF. V usage is TRBV6-6 and J usage is TRBJ2-2; D perhaps matches TRBD2 (6 bases). The V and J ends lost 8 bases and 6 bases respectively, with 16 bases between them. CDR3 length equals 14 residues. The germline V gene encodes CDR1 MNHNY and CDR2 SVGAGI (reference sequence).

This clone appeared a single time. V gene TRBV11-1 combines with J gene TRBJ1-6; TRBD1 is a possible D gene (6 bases). The length of the CDR3 is 15 residues. V was pared by 2 bases and J by 7 bases, with 12 bases between. The germline V gene has CDR1 SGHAT and CDR2 FQDESV (reference sequence). The CDR3 here is CASSLQGPVNSPLHF. The DNA for the CDR3 is TGTGCCAGCAGCTTACAGGGGCCGGTGAATTCACCCCTCCACTTT.

This clone was seen a handful of times. V usage is TRBV18 and J usage is TRBJ2-2; D perhaps matches TRBD1 (5 bases). The CDR3 totals 16 residues. Germline assignment: CDR1 KGHSH and CDR2 LQKENI. The V end lost 2 bases, the J end lost 4 bases, and 14 bases lay between the germline ends. The CDR3 DNA reads TGTGCCAGCTCACCATCCCGCCAGGGAATCACCGGGGAGCTGTTTTTT. Protein product: CASSPSRQGITGELFF.

The chain couples TRBV11-3 to TRBJ2-1; 7 nucleotides align to TRBD1. The CDR3 extends over 14 amino acids. V gave up 1 base and J gave up 6 bases; unmatched junction bases: 3. The germline gives CDR1 SGHNT, CDR2 YENEEA. The CDR3 DNA reads TGTGCCAGCAGCTTAGGGACAGGCACCAATGAGCAGTTCTTC. It translates to CASSLGTGTNEQFF.

The rearrangement joins TRBV9 to TRBJ1-5, with no clear D. Trimming left V 4 bases short and J 3 bases short, with 8 bases between. The CDR3 spans 13 residues. The V gene's germline CDR1 is SGDLS and CDR2 YYNGEE. CDR3 sequence reads: CASSPDINQPQHF. In nucleotides, the CDR3 is TGTGCCAGCAGCCCCGACATCAATCAGCCCCAGCATTTT.

The V and J genes are TRBV4-1 and TRBJ1-2; D call uncertain. Germline-derived CDR1 and CDR2 are MGHRA and YSYEKL. V lost 4 bases to trimming and J lost 7 bases, with 13 bases between them. The CDR3 loop spans 13 amino acids. CDR3 coding DNA: TGCGCCAGCAGCCCTGACTCTCCGTTTGGCTACACCTTC. Translated, it gives CASSPDSPFGYTF.

The chain has TRBV19 and TRBJ2-5; 9 bases are shared with TRBD1. The V gene end was trimmed by 6 bases and the J gene end by 3 bases; junction bases not matched to a gene: 5. The CDR3 spans 14 residues. Germline CDR1 LNHDA, CDR2 SQIVND (reference sequence). The CDR3 bases are TGTGCCAGTAGCGACAGGGGGGGTGAAGAGACCCAGTACTTC. Its protein product is CASSDRGGEETQYF.

This sequence joins TRBV5-8 and TRBJ1-4; 9 bases are shared with TRBD1. Per the germline V gene, CDR1 is SGHTS and CDR2 is YDEGEE. The CDR3 contains 16 residues. Trimming cost V 4 bases and J 4 bases; bases outside gene matches: 8. The chain's CDR3 is CASSRRRTGDNEKLFF. DNA of the CDR3: TGTGCCAGCAGCCGAAGAAGGACAGGGGATAATGAAAAACTGTTTTTT.

This chain links TRBV19 with TRBJ1-2, with TRBD1 as a possible D gene (5 bases). V lost 9 bases to trimming and J lost 3 bases, with 11 bases between them. Germline values: CDR1 LNHDA, CDR2 SQIVND (reference sequence). The CDR3 is 12 residues long. The CDR3 protein is CASGGDDYGYTF. The CDR3 DNA reads TGTGCCAGCGGGGGTGACGACTATGGCTACACCTTC. Supplemented by reference TRBV19 and TRBJ1-2, the full variable domain reads DGGITQSPKYLFRKEGQNVTLSCEQNLNHDAMYWYRQDPGQGLRLIYYSQIVNDFQKGDIAEGYSVSREKKESFPLTVTSAQKNPTAFYLCASGGDDYGYTFGSGTRLTVV.

CDR3 nucleotide sequence: TGTGCCAGCAGTTTTGGACAGGGGGCGGATATCGGAAACACCATATATTTT. This sequence encodes CASSFGQGADIGNTIYF. The V call is TRBV28, the J call TRBJ1-3; 11 bases line up with TRBD1. The CDR3 spans 17 residues. J lost 4 bases, V lost 3 bases, and 8 bases had no gene match. Germline values: CDR1 MDHEN, CDR2 SYDVKM.

The chain carries TRBV6-4 and TRBJ1-2, with a tentative D call TRBD1 (6 bases). The CDR3 sequence is 16 residues long. Germline V gene lookup returns CDR1 MRHNA and CDR2 SNTAGT. V was pared by 5 bases and J by 4 bases, with 20 bases between. For the CDR3, the DNA is TGTGCCAGCAGTCCCGTCACAGGGTCGGGGAGCTATGGCTACACCTTC. Its translation: CASSPVTGSGSYGYTF.

The V gene is TRBV18, the J gene TRBJ2-7; the D is unclear. CDR1 and CDR2 (germline): KGHSH, LQKENI. The CDR3 loop spans 13 amino acids. Trimming removed 0 bases at V and 4 bases at J, with 7 bases between. Written as DNA, the CDR3 is TGTGCCAGCTCACCACCGTCTCCATACGAGCAGTACTTC. Its translation: CASSPPSPYEQYF.